The sequence of this T cell receptor beta chain was determined in a study of control samples from healthy donors and cancer patients. Germline CDR1 and CDR2: SGHRS and YFSETQ. This CDR3 region has 16 residues. The V gene lost 0 bases and the J gene lost 0 bases, with 10 bases spanning the gap. Clones were read by immunoSEQ multiplex PCR, and TCRdb kept only the in-frame ones, dropping some. This table lists 150,000 to 200,000 clones. The TCR comes from a woman younger than 45 in good health. V usage is TRBV5-1 and J usage is TRBJ1-3; tentatively, D is TRBD1 (5 bases). Sequenced material: blood. The CDR3 coding sequence is TGCGCCAGCAGCTTGGTCTCGGGGGACTCTGGAAACACCATATATTTT. Its protein product is CASSLVSGDSGNTIYF.